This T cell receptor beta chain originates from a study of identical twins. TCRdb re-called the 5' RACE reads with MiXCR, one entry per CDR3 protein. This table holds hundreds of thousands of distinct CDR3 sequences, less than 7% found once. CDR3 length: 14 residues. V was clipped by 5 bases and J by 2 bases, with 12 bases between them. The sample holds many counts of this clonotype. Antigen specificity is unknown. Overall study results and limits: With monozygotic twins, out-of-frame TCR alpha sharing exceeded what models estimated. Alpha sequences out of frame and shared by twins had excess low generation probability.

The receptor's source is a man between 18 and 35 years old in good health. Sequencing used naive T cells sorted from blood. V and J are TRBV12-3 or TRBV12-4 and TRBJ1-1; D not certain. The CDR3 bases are TGTGCCAGCAGTACAACGATTGAAAACACTGAAGCTTTCTTT. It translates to CASSTTIENTEAFF.